This TCR beta chain was captured by sequencing in a study of blood T cell repertoires in COVID-19. Turning to the study itself: The origin of the acute and convalescent COVID-19 samples was the United States, Italy and Spain. T cells, B-cell-depleted T cells, or PBMCs supplied cDNA or gDNA.

The CDR3 length is 12 residues. Germline V CDR1 and CDR2: GTSNPN, SVGIG (reference sequence). V was clipped by 8 bases and J by 6 bases, with 11 bases between them. Authors' analysis steps: Researchers report that nucleated cell counts were estimated from reference gene primer amplification. Clones were read by immunoSEQ multiplex PCR, and TCRdb kept only the in-frame ones, dropping some. That table furnishes V, J and clone size, whereas the DNA furnished D and trimming. Seen here are about 64,000 clones, 75% to 90% observed once, and the top ten hold around an eighth. The sequencing input was peripheral blood. This receptor was obtained from a human donor in a cohort sampled during active COVID-19. The V call is TRBV30, the J call TRBJ1-6, with no clear D. This CDR3 reads CALGPPNSPLHF. CDR3 sequence (DNA): TGTGCCCTCGGTCCCCCTAATTCACCCCTCCACTTT.